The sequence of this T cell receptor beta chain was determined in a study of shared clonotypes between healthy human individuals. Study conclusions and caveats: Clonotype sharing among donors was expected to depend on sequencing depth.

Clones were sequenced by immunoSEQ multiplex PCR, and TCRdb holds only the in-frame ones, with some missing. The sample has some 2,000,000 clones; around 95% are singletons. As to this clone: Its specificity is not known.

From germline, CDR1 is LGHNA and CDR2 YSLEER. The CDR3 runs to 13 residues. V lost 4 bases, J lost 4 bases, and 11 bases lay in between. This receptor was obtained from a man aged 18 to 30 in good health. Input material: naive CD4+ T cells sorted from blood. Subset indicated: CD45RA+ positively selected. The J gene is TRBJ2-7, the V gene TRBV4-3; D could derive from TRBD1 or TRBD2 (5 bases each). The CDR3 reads CASSRGEGYEQYF. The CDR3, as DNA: TGCGCCAGCAGCCGAGGGGAAGGATACGAGCAGTACTTC.